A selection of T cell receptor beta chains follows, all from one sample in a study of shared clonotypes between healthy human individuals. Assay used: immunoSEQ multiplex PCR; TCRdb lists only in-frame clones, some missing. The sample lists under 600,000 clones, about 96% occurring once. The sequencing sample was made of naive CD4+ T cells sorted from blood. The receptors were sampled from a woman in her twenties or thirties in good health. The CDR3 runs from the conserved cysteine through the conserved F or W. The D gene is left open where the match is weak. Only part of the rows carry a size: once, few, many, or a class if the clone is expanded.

CDR3aa: CASTPEARYSPLHF
CDR3nt: TGTGCCAGCACCCCCGAGGCGAGGTATTCACCCCTCCACTTT
j_gene: TRBJ1-6
v_gene: TRBV28
abundance: NA
d_gene: NA

CDR3aa: CASSLKPYEQYF
CDR3nt: TGCGCCAGCAGCTTGAAGCCCTACGAGCAGTACTTC
j_gene: TRBJ2-7
v_gene: TRBV5-1
abundance: once
d_gene: NA

CDR3aa: CASSGGSDYGYTF
CDR3nt: TGTGCCAGCAGTGGAGGGAGTGACTATGGCTACACCTTC
j_gene: TRBJ1-2
v_gene: TRBV2
abundance: NA
d_gene: NA

CDR3aa: CASGLEQVTYEQYF
CDR3nt: TGTGCCAGTGGACTGGAACAGGTTACCTACGAGCAGTACTTC
j_gene: TRBJ2-7
v_gene: TRBV2
abundance: NA
d_gene: NA

CDR3aa: CASSRTSGSYEQYF
CDR3nt: TGCGCCAGCAGCCGGACTAGCGGCTCCTACGAGCAGTACTTC
j_gene: TRBJ2-7
v_gene: TRBV4-1
abundance: NA
d_gene: TRBD2

CDR3aa: CASSIKGAPATQYF
CDR3nt: TGTGCCAGCAGTATAAAGGGGGCCCCAGCAACCCAGTACTTC
j_gene: TRBJ2-5
v_gene: TRBV27
abundance: NA
d_gene: TRBD1

CDR3aa: CASSQDGNYGYTF
CDR3nt: TGCGCCAGCAGCCAAGACGGGAACTATGGCTACACCTTC
j_gene: TRBJ1-2
v_gene: TRBV4-1
abundance: once
d_gene: NA

CDR3aa: CASSQPGVRDTQYF
CDR3nt: TGTGCCAGCAGTCAGCCGGGAGTTAGAGATACGCAGTATTTT
j_gene: TRBJ2-3
v_gene: TRBV5-6
abundance: NA
d_gene: NA

CDR3aa: CASSRGYEQFF
CDR3nt: TGTGCCAGCAGCCGTGGGTACGAGCAGTTCTTC
j_gene: TRBJ2-1
v_gene: TRBV11-3
abundance: NA
d_gene: NA

CDR3aa: CASSVLRETQYF
CDR3nt: TGTGCCAGTTCCGTCTTGAGGGAGACCCAGTACTTC
j_gene: TRBJ2-5
v_gene: TRBV14
abundance: NA
d_gene: NA

CDR3aa: CASSENGPQHF
CDR3nt: TGTGCCAGCAGTGAGAATGGGCCCCAGCATTTT
j_gene: TRBJ1-5
v_gene: TRBV2
abundance: NA
d_gene: NA

CDR3aa: CASSLAGGADTQYF
CDR3nt: TGTGCCAGCAGTTTAGCGGGAGGTGCAGATACGCAGTATTTT
j_gene: TRBJ2-3
v_gene: TRBV28
abundance: NA
d_gene: TRBD2

CDR3aa: CASSLAAGVLETQYF
CDR3nt: TGTGCCAGCAGCTTAGCAGCGGGAGTTTTAGAGACCCAGTACTTC
j_gene: TRBJ2-5
v_gene: TRBV7-9
abundance: NA
d_gene: TRBD2

CDR3aa: CASSALGGNQPQHF
CDR3nt: TGTGCCAGCAGTGCGCTAGGGGGCAATCAGCCCCAGCATTTT
j_gene: TRBJ1-5
v_gene: TRBV25-1
abundance: NA
d_gene: NA

CDR3aa: CASSLRDLREKLFF
CDR3nt: TGCGCCAGCAGCTTGCGGGACCTACGTGAAAAACTGTTTTTT
j_gene: TRBJ1-4
v_gene: TRBV5-1
abundance: NA
d_gene: NA

CDR3aa: CASSGWRGDTQYF
CDR3nt: TGCGCCAGCAGCGGATGGAGAGGAGATACGCAGTATTTT
j_gene: TRBJ2-3
v_gene: TRBV5-1
abundance: NA
d_gene: NA

CDR3aa: CASSTLAGGNGNEQFF
CDR3nt: TGTGCCAGCAGTACCCTAGCGGGAGGGAATGGAAATGAGCAGTTCTTC
j_gene: TRBJ2-1
v_gene: TRBV27
abundance: NA
d_gene: TRBD2

CDR3aa: CATSRDRGSFEQYF
CDR3nt: TGTGCCACCAGCAGAGACAGGGGGTCTTTCGAGCAGTACTTC
j_gene: TRBJ2-7
v_gene: TRBV15
abundance: NA
d_gene: TRBD1

CDR3aa: CASSLRESYNEQFF
CDR3nt: TGTGCCAGCAGTCTCAGGGAATCCTACAATGAGCAGTTCTTC
j_gene: TRBJ2-1
v_gene: TRBV2
abundance: NA
d_gene: NA

CDR3aa: CASSARDVYGYTF
CDR3nt: TGTGCCAGCAGTGCCCGGGATGTCTACGGCTACACCTTC
j_gene: TRBJ1-2
v_gene: TRBV6-1
abundance: NA
d_gene: NA

CDR3aa: CASSLGRTYEQYF
CDR3nt: TGTGCCAGCAGCTTAGGGCGGACATACGAGCAGTACTTC
j_gene: TRBJ2-7
v_gene: TRBV7-7
abundance: NA
d_gene: NA

CDR3aa: CASSSERGSSEQFF
CDR3nt: TGCGCCAGCAGCTCGGAGAGGGGGTCGAGTGAGCAGTTCTTC
j_gene: TRBJ2-1
v_gene: TRBV5-1
abundance: NA
d_gene: NA

CDR3aa: CASSPPTVGETQYF
CDR3nt: TGTGCCAGCTCACCACCGACGGTAGGAGAGACCCAGTACTTC
j_gene: TRBJ2-5
v_gene: TRBV18
abundance: NA
d_gene: NA

CDR3aa: CASRGTGLSGANVLTF
CDR3nt: TGCGCCAGCCGGGGCACTGGGTTATCTGGGGCCAACGTCCTGACTTTC
j_gene: TRBJ2-6
v_gene: TRBV5-1
abundance: NA
d_gene: NA

CDR3aa: CASSPRGANTIYF
CDR3nt: TGTGCCAGCAGTCCTAGGGGGGCTAACACCATATATTTT
j_gene: TRBJ1-3
v_gene: TRBV6-6
abundance: NA
d_gene: NA

CDR3aa: CSVEWGSRLNTDTQYF
CDR3nt: TGCAGCGTTGAGTGGGGGTCCCGTCTCAATACAGATACGCAGTATTTT
j_gene: TRBJ2-3
v_gene: TRBV29-1
abundance: NA
d_gene: NA

CDR3aa: CASSIKKGTGVNTEAFF
CDR3nt: TGTGCCAGTAGTATAAAAAAGGGGACGGGGGTGAACACTGAAGCTTTCTTT
j_gene: TRBJ1-1
v_gene: TRBV19
abundance: NA
d_gene: NA

CDR3aa: CASSWTGVEEKLFF
CDR3nt: TGCGCCAGCAGCTGGACAGGGGTTGAAGAAAAACTGTTTTTT
j_gene: TRBJ1-4
v_gene: TRBV5-1
abundance: NA
d_gene: TRBD1

CDR3aa: CASSIIQGWDIQYF
CDR3nt: TGTGCCAGTAGTATTATTCAGGGTTGGGACATTCAGTACTTC
j_gene: TRBJ2-4
v_gene: TRBV19
abundance: NA
d_gene: NA

CDR3aa: CASSPPFGTGAYEQYF
CDR3nt: TGTGCCAGCAGTCCTCCTTTCGGGACAGGGGCCTACGAGCAGTACTTC
j_gene: TRBJ2-7
v_gene: TRBV28
abundance: NA
d_gene: TRBD1

CDR3aa: CASSAVGTSNTGELFF
CDR3nt: TGTGCCAGCAGCGCCGTCGGGACATCGAACACCGGGGAGCTGTTTTTT
j_gene: TRBJ2-2
v_gene: TRBV21-1
abundance: NA
d_gene: NA

CDR3aa: CASSTHGLAGPEQFF
CDR3nt: TGTGCCAGCAGTACTCATGGACTAGCCGGGCCTGAGCAGTTCTTC
j_gene: TRBJ2-1
v_gene: TRBV6-5
abundance: NA
d_gene: TRBD2

CDR3aa: CVYTVLGTGTEQYF
CDR3nt: TGTGTCTATACTGTCCTGGGGACAGGGACCGAGCAGTACTTC
j_gene: TRBJ2-7
v_gene: TRBV5-8
abundance: NA
d_gene: TRBD1

CDR3aa: CASTVRGEQFF
CDR3nt: TGTGCCAGCACGGTTCGCGGTGAGCAGTTCTTC
j_gene: TRBJ2-1
v_gene: TRBV28
abundance: NA
d_gene: NA

CDR3aa: CASSRTSGNYEQYF
CDR3nt: TGTGCCAGCAGCCGGACTAGCGGGAACTACGAGCAGTACTTC
j_gene: TRBJ2-7
v_gene: TRBV6-5
abundance: NA
d_gene: TRBD2

CDR3aa: CASSEPAGFGQPQHF
CDR3nt: TGTGCCAGCAGTGAACCGGCAGGGTTCGGTCAGCCCCAGCATTTT
j_gene: TRBJ1-5
v_gene: TRBV2
abundance: NA
d_gene: NA

CDR3aa: CASSLVPSSGSSYEQYF
CDR3nt: TGCGCCAGCAGCTTGGTCCCTTCTAGCGGGAGCTCCTACGAGCAGTACTTC
j_gene: TRBJ2-7
v_gene: TRBV5-1
abundance: NA
d_gene: TRBD2

CDR3aa: CASSLLAGSNEQFF
CDR3nt: TGTGCCAGCAGCTTACTAGCGGGATCGAATGAGCAGTTCTTC
j_gene: TRBJ2-1
v_gene: TRBV5-4
abundance: NA
d_gene: TRBD2

CDR3aa: CASSYGGAGEQYF
CDR3nt: TGTGCCAGCAGTTACGGGGGAGCGGGCGAGCAGTACTTC
j_gene: TRBJ2-7
v_gene: TRBV6-5
abundance: NA
d_gene: NA

CDR3aa: CASSEGLVNTIYF
CDR3nt: TGTGCCAGCAGTGAAGGACTCGTAAACACCATATATTTT
j_gene: TRBJ1-3
v_gene: TRBV2
abundance: NA
d_gene: NA

CDR3aa: CASSRQGYEQYF
CDR3nt: TGTGCCAGCAGCCGACAGGGTTACGAGCAGTACTTC
j_gene: TRBJ2-7
v_gene: TRBV28
abundance: NA
d_gene: TRBD1

CDR3aa: CASSEAPVISSWGTNQPQHF
CDR3nt: TGTGCCAGCAGTGAAGCGCCGGTGATTTCCTCGTGGGGGACCAATCAGCCCCAGCATTTT
j_gene: TRBJ1-5
v_gene: TRBV6-1
abundance: NA
d_gene: NA

CDR3aa: CASSRERLSGNTIYF
CDR3nt: TGTGCCAGCAGCAGGGAACGCCTCTCTGGAAACACCATATATTTT
j_gene: TRBJ1-3
v_gene: TRBV7-9
abundance: NA
d_gene: NA

CDR3aa: CASSPGDTGELFF
CDR3nt: TGTGCCAGCAGCCCAGGGGACACCGGGGAGCTGTTTTTT
j_gene: TRBJ2-2
v_gene: TRBV7-3
abundance: NA
d_gene: NA

CDR3aa: CASSQETGGEYEQYF
CDR3nt: TGCGCCAGCAGCCAAGAAACAGGGGGCGAGTACGAGCAGTACTTC
j_gene: TRBJ2-7
v_gene: TRBV4-1
abundance: NA
d_gene: TRBD1